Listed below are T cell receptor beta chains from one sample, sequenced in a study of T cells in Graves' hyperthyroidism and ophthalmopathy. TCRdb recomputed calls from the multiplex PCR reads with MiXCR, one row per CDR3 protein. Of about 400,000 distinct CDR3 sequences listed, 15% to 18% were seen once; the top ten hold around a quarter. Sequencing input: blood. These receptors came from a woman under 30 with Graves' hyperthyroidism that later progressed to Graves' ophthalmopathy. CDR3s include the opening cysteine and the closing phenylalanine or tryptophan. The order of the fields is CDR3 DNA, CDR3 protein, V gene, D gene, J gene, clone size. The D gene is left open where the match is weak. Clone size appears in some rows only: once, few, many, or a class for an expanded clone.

DNA: TGTGCCAGCAGAGGGACAGGGGAGACCGGGGAGCTGTTTTTT
CDR3: CASRGTGETGELFF
V: TRBV2
D: TRBD1
J: TRBJ2-2
size: many

DNA: TGCAGTGCGGGTACAGGGGGCGCAGGGGAGACCCAGTACTTC
CDR3: CSAGTGGAGETQYF
V: TRBV20-1
D: TRBD1
J: TRBJ2-5
size: many

DNA: TGCAGTGCTATCGGGGGACTAGCGGGAGTTTACGAGCAGTACTTC
CDR3: CSAIGGLAGVYEQYF
V: TRBV20-1
D: TRBD2
J: TRBJ2-7
size: -

DNA: TGTGCCAGCAGTTTAGGAGTGGGGACTAGAAACAATGAGCAGTTCTTC
CDR3: CASSLGVGTRNNEQFF
V: TRBV27
D: TRBD2
J: TRBJ2-1
size: many

DNA: TGCAGTGCTAGAGGTGTGTGGATGGGCTCCTACGAGCAGTACTTC
CDR3: CSARGVWMGSYEQYF
V: TRBV20-1
D: -
J: TRBJ2-7
size: many

DNA: TGCAGTGCTAGAGGTCCGGCTAGCGGGAGGTACGAGCAGTACTTC
CDR3: CSARGPASGRYEQYF
V: TRBV20-1
D: TRBD2
J: TRBJ2-7
size: many

DNA: TGTGCCAGCAGTGTTTCAGGGGGGTCCGGCGAGCAGTACTTC
CDR3: CASSVSGGSGEQYF
V: TRBV2
D: -
J: TRBJ2-7
size: few

DNA: TGTGCCAGCAGCGGCGGGAGGGGGAGCTACGAGCAGTACTTC
CDR3: CASSGGRGSYEQYF
V: TRBV9
D: TRBD2
J: TRBJ2-7
size: -

DNA: TGCGCCAGCAGCCCGTACAGGGTAACAGATACGCAGTATTTT
CDR3: CASSPYRVTDTQYF
V: TRBV5-1
D: -
J: TRBJ2-3
size: many

DNA: TGTGCCAGCAGCCAAGACAGGGGACAGACCTATGGCTACACCTTC
CDR3: CASSQDRGQTYGYTF
V: TRBV2
D: TRBD1
J: TRBJ1-2
size: many

DNA: TGTGCCAGCAGTCAGTGGGACAGGGCCTCTGGGGCCAACGTCCTGACTTTC
CDR3: CASSQWDRASGANVLTF
V: TRBV9
D: TRBD1
J: TRBJ2-6
size: -

DNA: TGTGCCAGCAGGGCCAGGGGTGACAATCAGCCCCAGCATTTT
CDR3: CASRARGDNQPQHF
V: TRBV2
D: -
J: TRBJ1-5
size: many

DNA: TGTGCCAGCAGCCCCGGGACAGGGGAAGAGACCCAGTACTTC
CDR3: CASSPGTGEETQYF
V: TRBV7-8
D: TRBD1
J: TRBJ2-5
size: many

DNA: TGCGCCAGCACCCCAGGGGTTCGTAAAGAGACCCAGTACTTC
CDR3: CASTPGVRKETQYF
V: TRBV5-1
D: -
J: TRBJ2-5
size: -

DNA: TGCGCCAGCAGCTTGGGAGACAGAACTGAAAAACTGTTTTTT
CDR3: CASSLGDRTEKLFF
V: TRBV5-1
D: -
J: TRBJ1-4
size: -

DNA: TGTGCCACCAGCGAAAACCGGGACAGGGGCTATGGCTACACCTTC
CDR3: CATSENRDRGYGYTF
V: TRBV15
D: TRBD1
J: TRBJ1-2
size: -

DNA: TGTGCCAGCAGTACCACCCGATACGAGCAGTACTTC
CDR3: CASSTTRYEQYF
V: TRBV28
D: -
J: TRBJ2-7
size: few

DNA: TGTGCCAGCTCACTTTCAGGGACAGGGGTGGATCAGCCCCAGCATTTT
CDR3: CASSLSGTGVDQPQHF
V: TRBV18
D: TRBD1
J: TRBJ1-5
size: many

DNA: TGCAGTGCCGAGGCAGTTTACGAGCAGTACTTC
CDR3: CSAEAVYEQYF
V: TRBV20-1
D: -
J: TRBJ2-7
size: many